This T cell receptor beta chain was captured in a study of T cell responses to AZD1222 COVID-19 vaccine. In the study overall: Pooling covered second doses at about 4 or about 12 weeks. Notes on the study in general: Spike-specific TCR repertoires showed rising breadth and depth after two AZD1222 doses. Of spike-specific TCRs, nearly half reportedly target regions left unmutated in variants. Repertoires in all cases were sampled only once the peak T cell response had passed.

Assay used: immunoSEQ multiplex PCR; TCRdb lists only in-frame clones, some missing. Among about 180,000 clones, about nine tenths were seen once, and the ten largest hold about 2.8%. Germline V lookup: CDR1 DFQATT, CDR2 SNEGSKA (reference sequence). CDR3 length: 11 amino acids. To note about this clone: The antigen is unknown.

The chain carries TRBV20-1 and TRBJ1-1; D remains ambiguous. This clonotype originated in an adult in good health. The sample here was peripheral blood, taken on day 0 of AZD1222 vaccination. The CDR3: CGNEGRSEAFF. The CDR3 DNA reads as TGCGGAAACGAGGGTAGATCTGAAGCTTTCTTT.